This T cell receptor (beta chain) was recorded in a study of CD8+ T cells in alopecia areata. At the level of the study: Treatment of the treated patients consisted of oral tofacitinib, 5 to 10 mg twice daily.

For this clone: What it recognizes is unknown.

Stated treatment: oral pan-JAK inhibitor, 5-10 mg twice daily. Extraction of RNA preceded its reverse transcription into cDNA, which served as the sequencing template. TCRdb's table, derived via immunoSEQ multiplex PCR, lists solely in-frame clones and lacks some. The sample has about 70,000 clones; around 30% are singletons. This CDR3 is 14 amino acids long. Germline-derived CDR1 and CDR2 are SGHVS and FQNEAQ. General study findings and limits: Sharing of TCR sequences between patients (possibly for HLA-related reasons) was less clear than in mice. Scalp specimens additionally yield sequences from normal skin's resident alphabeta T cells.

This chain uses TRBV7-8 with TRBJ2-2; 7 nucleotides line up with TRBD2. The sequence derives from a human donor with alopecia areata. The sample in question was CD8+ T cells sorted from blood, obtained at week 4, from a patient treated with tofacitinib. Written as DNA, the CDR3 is TGTGGATTGAGCGCGGGAGCTAACACCGGGGAGCTGTTTTTT. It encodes CGLSAGANTGELFF.